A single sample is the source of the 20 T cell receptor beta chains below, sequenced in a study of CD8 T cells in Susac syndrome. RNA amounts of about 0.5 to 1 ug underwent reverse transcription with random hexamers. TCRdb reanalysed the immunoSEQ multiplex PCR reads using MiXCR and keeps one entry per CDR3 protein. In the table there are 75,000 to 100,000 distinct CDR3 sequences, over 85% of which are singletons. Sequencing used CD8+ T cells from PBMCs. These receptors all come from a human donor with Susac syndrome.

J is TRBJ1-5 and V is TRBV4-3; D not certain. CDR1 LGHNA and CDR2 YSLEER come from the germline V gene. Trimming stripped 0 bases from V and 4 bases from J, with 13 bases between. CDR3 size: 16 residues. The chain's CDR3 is CASSQDYSPRNQPQHF. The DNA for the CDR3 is TGCGCCAGCAGCCAAGATTACAGTCCTAGAAATCAGCCCCAGCATTTT.

CDR3 bases: TGTGCCAGCAGCTTAGTGAGCACAGATACGCAGTATTTT. It yields the protein CASSLVSTDTQYF. This chain joins TRBV7-8 and TRBJ2-3; D is uncertain. Trimming took off 1 base at V and 0 bases at J, with 2 bases between the two ends. Per the germline V gene, CDR1 is SGHVS and CDR2 is FQNEAQ. CDR3 length: 13 residues. The full variable domain, its missing parts supplied by reference TRBV7-8 and TRBJ2-3, is GAGVSQSPRYKVAKRGQDVALRCDPISGHVSLFWYQQALGQGPEFLTYFQNEAQLDKSGLPSDRFFAERPEGSVSTLKIQRTQQEDSAVYLCASSLVSTDTQYFGPGTRLTVL.

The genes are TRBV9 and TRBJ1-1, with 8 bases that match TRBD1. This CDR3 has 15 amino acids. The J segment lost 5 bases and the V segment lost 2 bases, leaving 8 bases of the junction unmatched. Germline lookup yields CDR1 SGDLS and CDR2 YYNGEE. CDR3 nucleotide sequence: TGTGCCAGCAGCGTTGCCGGACAGGGAGGAACTGAAGCTTTCTTT. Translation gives CASSVAGQGGTEAFF.

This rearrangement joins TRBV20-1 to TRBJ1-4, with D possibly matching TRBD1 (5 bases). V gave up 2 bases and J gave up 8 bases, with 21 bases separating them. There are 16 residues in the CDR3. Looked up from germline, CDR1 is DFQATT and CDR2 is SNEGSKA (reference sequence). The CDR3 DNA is TGCAGTGCTAGATCGATGTGGGCAGGGTTCGGGGAAAAACTGTTTTTT. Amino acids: CSARSMWAGFGEKLFF.

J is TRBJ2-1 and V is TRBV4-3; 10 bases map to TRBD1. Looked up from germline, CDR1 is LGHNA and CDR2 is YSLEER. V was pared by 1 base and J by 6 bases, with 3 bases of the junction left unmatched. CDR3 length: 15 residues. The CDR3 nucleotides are TGCGCCAGCAGCCAAGGACAGGGGGCAAGCAATGAGCAGTTCTTC. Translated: CASSQGQGASNEQFF.

Here the CDR3 reads CASSTYYNEQFF. In nucleotides, the CDR3 is TGTGCCAGCAGTACCTATTACAATGAGCAGTTCTTC. The chain links TRBV27 to TRBJ2-1; D not resolved. The CDR3 covers 12 residues. V lost 5 bases, J lost 4 bases, and 6 bases lay in between. Germline lookup yields CDR1 MNHEY and CDR2 SMNVEV (reference sequence).

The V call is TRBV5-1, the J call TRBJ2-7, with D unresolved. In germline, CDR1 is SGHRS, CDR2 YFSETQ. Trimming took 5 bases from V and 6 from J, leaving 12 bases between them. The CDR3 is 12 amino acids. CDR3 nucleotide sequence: TGCGCCAGCAGTCTGTCGGGCAGCGAGCAGTACTTC. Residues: CASSLSGSEQYF.

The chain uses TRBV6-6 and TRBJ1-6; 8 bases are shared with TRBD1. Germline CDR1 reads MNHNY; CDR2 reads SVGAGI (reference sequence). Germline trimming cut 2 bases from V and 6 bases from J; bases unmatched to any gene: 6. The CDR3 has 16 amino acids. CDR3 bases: TGTGCCAGCAGTTACAACCCGACAGGGGTTAATTCACCCCTCCACTTT. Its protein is CASSYNPTGVNSPLHF.

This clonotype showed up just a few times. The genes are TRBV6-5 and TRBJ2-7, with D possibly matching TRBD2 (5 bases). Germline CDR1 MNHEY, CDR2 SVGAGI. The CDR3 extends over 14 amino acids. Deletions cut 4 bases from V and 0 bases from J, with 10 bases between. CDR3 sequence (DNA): TGTGCCAGCAGTTTCGCGGGTCCCTCCTACGAGCAGTACTTC. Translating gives CASSFAGPSYEQYF.

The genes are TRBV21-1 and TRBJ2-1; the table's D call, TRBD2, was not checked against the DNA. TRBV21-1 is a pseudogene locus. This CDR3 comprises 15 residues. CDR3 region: CASSDRTSRYNEQFF. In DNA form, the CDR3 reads TGTGCCAGCAGTGACAGGACTAGCAGATACAATGAGCAGTTCTTC.

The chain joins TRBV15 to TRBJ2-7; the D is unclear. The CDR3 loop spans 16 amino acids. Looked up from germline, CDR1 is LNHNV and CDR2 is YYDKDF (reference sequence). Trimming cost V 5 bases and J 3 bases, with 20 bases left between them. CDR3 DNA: TGTGCCACCAGCGCTGGAACTCACCTTGACGTCTACGAGCAGTACTTC. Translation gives CATSAGTHLDVYEQYF.

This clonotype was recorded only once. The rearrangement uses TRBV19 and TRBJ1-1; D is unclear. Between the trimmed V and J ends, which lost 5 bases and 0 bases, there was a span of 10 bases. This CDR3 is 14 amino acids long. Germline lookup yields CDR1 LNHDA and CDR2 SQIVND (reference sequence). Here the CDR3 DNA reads TGTGCCAGTAGTGTGCAACCCATGAACACTGAAGCTTTCTTT. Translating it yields CASSVQPMNTEAFF. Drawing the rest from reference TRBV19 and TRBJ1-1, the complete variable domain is DGGITQSPKYLFRKEGQNVTLSCEQNLNHDAMYWYRQDPGQGLRLIYYSQIVNDFQKGDIAEGYSVSREKKESFPLTVTSAQKNPTAFYLCASSVQPMNTEAFFGQGTRLTVV.

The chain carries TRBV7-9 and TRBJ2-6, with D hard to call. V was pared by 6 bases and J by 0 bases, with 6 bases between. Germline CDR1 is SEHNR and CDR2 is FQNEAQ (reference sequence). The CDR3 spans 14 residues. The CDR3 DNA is TGTGCCAGCAGACAGAGCTCTGGGGCCAACGTCCTGACTTTC. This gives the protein CASRQSSGANVLTF.

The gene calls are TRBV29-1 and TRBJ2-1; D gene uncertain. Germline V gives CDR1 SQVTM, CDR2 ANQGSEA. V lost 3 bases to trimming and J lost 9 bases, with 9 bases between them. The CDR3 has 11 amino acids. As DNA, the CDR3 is TGCAGCGTTGAGTATTTAGGTGAGCAGTTCTTC. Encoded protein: CSVEYLGEQFF.

CDR3 sequence: CASSYGAGDEQYF. The DNA of the CDR3 is TGTGCCAGCAGCTACGGCGCAGGGGACGAGCAGTACTTC. V and J are TRBV13 and TRBJ2-7, with D tentatively TRBD1 (6 bases). The CDR3 length is 13 residues. CDR1 is PRHDT, CDR2 FYEKMQ, per germline (reference sequence). V shed 4 bases and J shed 5 bases, with 12 bases lying between them. The full variable domain, rest sourced from reference TRBV13 and TRBJ2-7, is AAGVIQSPRHLIKEKRETATLKCYPIPRHDTVYWYQQGPGQDPQFLISFYEKMQSDKGSIPDRFSAQQFSDYHSELNMSSLELGDSALYFCASSYGAGDEQYFGPGTRLTVT.

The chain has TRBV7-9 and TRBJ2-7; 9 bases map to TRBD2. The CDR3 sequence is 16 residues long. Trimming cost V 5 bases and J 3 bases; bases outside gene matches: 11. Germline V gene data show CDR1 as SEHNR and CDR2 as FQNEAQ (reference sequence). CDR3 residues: CASSLTEGLASYEQYF. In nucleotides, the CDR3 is TGTGCCAGCAGCCTCACGGAAGGACTAGCGAGCTACGAGCAGTACTTC.

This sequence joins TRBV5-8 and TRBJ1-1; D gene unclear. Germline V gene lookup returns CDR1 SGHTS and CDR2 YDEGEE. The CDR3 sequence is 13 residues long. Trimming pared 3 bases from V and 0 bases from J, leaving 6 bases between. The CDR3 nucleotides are TGTGCCAGCAGCTGGCGAATGAACACTGAAGCTTTCTTT. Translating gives CASSWRMNTEAFF. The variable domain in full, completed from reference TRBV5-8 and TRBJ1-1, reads EAGVTQSPTHLIKTRGQQATLRCSPISGHTSVYWYQQALGLGLQFLLWYDEGEERNRGNFPPRFSGRQFPNYSSELNVNALELEDSALYLCASSWRMNTEAFFGQGTRLTVV.

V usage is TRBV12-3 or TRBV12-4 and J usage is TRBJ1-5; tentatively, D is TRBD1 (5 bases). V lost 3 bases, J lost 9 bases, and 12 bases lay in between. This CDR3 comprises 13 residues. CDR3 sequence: CASSFGREGPQHF. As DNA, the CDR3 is TGTGCCAGCAGTTTTGGCAGGGAAGGGCCCCAGCATTTT.

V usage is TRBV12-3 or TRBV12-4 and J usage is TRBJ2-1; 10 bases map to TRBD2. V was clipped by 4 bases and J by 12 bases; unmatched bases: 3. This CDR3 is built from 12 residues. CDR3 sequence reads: CASSSGLAVQFF. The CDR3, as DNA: TGTGCCAGCAGTTCCGGACTAGCGGTGCAGTTCTTC.

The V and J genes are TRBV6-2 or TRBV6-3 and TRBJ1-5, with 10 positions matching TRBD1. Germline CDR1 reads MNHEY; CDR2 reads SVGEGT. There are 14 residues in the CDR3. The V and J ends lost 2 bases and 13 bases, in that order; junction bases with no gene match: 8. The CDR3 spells CASSYGDRGLPQHF. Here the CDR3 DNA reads TGTGCCAGCAGTTACGGGGACAGGGGCCTCCCTCAGCATTTT.